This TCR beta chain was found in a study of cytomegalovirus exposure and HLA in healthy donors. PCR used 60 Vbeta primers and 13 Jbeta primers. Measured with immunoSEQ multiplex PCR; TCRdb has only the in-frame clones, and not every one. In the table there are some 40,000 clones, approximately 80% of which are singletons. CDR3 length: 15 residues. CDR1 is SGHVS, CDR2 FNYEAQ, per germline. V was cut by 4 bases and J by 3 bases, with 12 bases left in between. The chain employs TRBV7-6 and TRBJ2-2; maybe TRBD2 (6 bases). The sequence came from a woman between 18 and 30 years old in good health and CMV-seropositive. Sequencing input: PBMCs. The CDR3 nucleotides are TGTGCCAGCAGCTCCTCCGGGGGACACACCGGGGAGCTGTTTTTT. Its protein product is CASSSSGGHTGELFF.